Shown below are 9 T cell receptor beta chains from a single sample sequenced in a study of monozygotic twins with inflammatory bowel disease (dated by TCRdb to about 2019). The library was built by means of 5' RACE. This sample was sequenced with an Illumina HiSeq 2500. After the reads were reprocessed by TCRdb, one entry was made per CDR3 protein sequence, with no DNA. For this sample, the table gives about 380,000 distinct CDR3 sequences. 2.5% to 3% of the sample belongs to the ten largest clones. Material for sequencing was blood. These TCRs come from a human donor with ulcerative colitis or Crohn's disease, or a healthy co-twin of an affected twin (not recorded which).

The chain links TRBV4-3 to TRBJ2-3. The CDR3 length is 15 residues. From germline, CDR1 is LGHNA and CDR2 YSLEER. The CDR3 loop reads CASSQHLTSTDTQYF.

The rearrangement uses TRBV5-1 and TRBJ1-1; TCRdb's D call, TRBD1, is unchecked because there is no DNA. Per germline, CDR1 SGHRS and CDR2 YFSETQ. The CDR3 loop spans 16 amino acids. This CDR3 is CASSLVPSQGNTEAFF.

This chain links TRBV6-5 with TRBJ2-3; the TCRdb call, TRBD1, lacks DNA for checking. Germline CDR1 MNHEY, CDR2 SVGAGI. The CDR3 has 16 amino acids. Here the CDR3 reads CASSYLRGQMPDTQYF.

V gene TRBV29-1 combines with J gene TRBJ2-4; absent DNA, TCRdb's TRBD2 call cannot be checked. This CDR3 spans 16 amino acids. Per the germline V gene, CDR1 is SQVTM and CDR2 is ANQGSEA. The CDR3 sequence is CSVEEWTLGGENIQYF. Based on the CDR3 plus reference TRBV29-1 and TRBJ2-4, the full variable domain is SAVISQKPSRDICQRGTSLTIQCQVDSQVTMMFWYRQQPGQSLTLIATANQGSEATYESGFVIDKFPISRPNLTFSTLTVSNMSPEDSSIYLCSVEEWTLGGENIQYFGAGTRLSVL.

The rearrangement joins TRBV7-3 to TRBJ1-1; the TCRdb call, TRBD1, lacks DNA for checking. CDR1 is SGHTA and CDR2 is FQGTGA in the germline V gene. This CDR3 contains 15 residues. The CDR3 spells CASSSDRAYGTEAFF.

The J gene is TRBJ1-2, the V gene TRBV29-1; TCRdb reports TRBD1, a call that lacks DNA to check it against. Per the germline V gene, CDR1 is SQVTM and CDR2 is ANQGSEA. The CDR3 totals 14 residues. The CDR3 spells CSVTTTGNNYGYTF.

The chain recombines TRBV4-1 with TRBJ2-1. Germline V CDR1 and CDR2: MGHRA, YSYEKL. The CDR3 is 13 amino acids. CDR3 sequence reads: CASSQGAGLEQFF.

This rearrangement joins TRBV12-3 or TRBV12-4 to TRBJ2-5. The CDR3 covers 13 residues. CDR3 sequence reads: CASSLALWETQYF.

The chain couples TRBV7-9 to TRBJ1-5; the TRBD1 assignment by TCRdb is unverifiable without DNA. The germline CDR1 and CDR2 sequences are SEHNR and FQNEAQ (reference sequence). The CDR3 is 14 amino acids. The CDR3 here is CASSFGRDGQSQHF.